Following are 20 T cell receptor beta chains from one sample sequenced in a study of cytomegalovirus exposure and HLA in healthy donors. PCR amplification relied on 60 Vbeta primers (plus 13 Jbeta primers). Measured with immunoSEQ multiplex PCR; TCRdb has only the in-frame clones, and not every one. The sample contains around 110,000 clones, around 75% of which appear only once. The material sequenced was PBMCs. The receptors stem from a male donor in good health and CMV-seropositive.

The CDR3 sequence: CASRGLAAPGEQFF. CDR3 sequence (DNA): TGTGCCAGTAGGGGGTTAGCGGCCCCAGGAGAGCAGTTCTTC. V gene TRBV19 combines with J gene TRBJ2-1; weak D call: TRBD2 (6 bases). The length of the CDR3 is 14 residues. In germline, CDR1 is LNHDA, CDR2 SQIVND (reference sequence). Deletions cut 6 bases from V and 10 bases from J, with 19 bases between.

This chain connects TRBV19 to TRBJ2-1; weak D call: TRBD1 (6 bases). Deletions cut 6 bases from V and 10 bases from J, with 22 bases between. This CDR3 has 15 amino acids. CDR1 and CDR2 from the germline V gene are LNHDA and SQIVND (reference sequence). The CDR3 DNA follows: TGTGCCAGTAGGTCCCGAAACCAACACAGGGAAGAGCAGTTCTTC. Its protein product is CASRSRNQHREEQFF.

V and J are TRBV2 and TRBJ1-3; D gene uncertain. The germline V and J ends were trimmed by 6 bases and 2 bases, with 11 bases remaining between them. Germline values: CDR1 SNHLY, CDR2 FYNNEI. The CDR3 runs 14 residues. In DNA form, the CDR3 reads TGTGCCAGCAGGTCGAACACCCCTGGAAACACCATATATTTT. It translates to CASRSNTPGNTIYF.

Concerning this clone: A read error may account for a junction end that differs from germline. The chain links TRBV30 to TRBJ1-4; tentative D call: TRBD1 (6 bases). Germline V gene lookup returns CDR1 GTSNPN and CDR2 SVGIG (reference sequence). This CDR3 has 11 residues. The CDR3 nucleotides read TGTGCCTGGAGCAATAGACAGGATATCACTTTT. Its translation is CAWSNRQDITF.

CDR3 residues: CASSPDRGKSSNYGYTF. Here the CDR3 DNA reads TGTGCCAGCTCACCCGACAGGGGGAAGTCCTCTAACTATGGCTACACCTTC. V usage is TRBV18 and J usage is TRBJ1-2; TRBD1 aligns across 9 bases. CDR3 length: 17 amino acids. Germline CDR1 KGHSH, CDR2 LQKENI. The ends lost 3 bases at V and 0 bases at J; junction bases unmatched: 8. Based on the CDR3 plus reference TRBV18 and TRBJ1-2, the full variable domain is NAGVMQNPRHLVRRRGQEARLRCSPMKGHSHVYWYRQLPEEGLKFMVYLQKENIIDESGMPKERFSAEFPKEGPSILRIQQVVRGDSAAYFCASSPDRGKSSNYGYTFGSGTRLTVV.

The V and J genes are TRBV4-3 and TRBJ2-5; D is unclear. The J call may be in error: the DNA end matches TRBJ2-7 better. Germline V gene data show CDR1 as LGHNA and CDR2 as YSLEER. The CDR3 spans 15 residues. The CDR3 protein is CASSQARRSSYEQYF. The CDR3 DNA follows: TGCGCCAGCAGCCAGGCAAGGCGGAGCTCCTACGAGCAGTACTTC.

This chain links TRBV27 with TRBJ2-7, with TRBD1 as a possible D gene (6 bases). CDR1 and CDR2 (germline): MNHEY, SMNVEV (reference sequence). The CDR3 is made up of 15 amino acids. The V and J ends lost 5 bases and 7 bases respectively, with 21 bases between them. Here the CDR3 reads CASSGTMGAQGEQYF. As DNA, the CDR3 is TGTGCCAGCAGTGGCACAATGGGGGCCCAGGGAGAGCAGTACTTC.

The chain combines TRBV7-8 with TRBJ2-7; 7 bases align to TRBD2. Germline CDR1 and CDR2: SGHVS and FQNEAQ. CDR3 size: 14 residues. The V gene end was trimmed by 4 bases and the J gene end by 6 bases; junction bases not matched to a gene: 9. CDR3 amino acids: CASSSVGGSREQYF. CDR3 DNA sequence: TGTGCCAGCAGCTCCGTGGGGGGGAGCCGCGAGCAGTACTTC.

The chain combines TRBV7-8 with TRBJ2-3; 10 bases fit TRBD2. The V gene end was trimmed by 2 bases and the J gene end by 6 bases; junction bases not matched to a gene: 5. Germline CDR1 and CDR2: SGHVS and FQNEAQ. This CDR3 is 15 amino acids long. As DNA, the CDR3 is TGTGCCAGCAGCTTACTAGCGGGAGCGTCGGATACGCAGTATTTT. Its translation: CASSLLAGASDTQYF.

This clone was seen more than once but under ten times. One end of the junction fails to match germline, which may point to a read error. V and J are TRBV7-7 and TRBJ2-5, with D possibly matching TRBD1 (5 bases). From germline, CDR1 is SSHAT and CDR2 FNYEAQ (reference sequence). There are 15 residues in the CDR3. In nucleotides, the CDR3 is TGTGCTAGCAGCTTAGGTCAGGGTCGTGGCGAGACCCAGTACTTC. Its protein product is CASSLGQGRGETQYF.

V usage is TRBV27 and J usage is TRBJ2-1; 7 bases match TRBD2. Germline V gene lookup returns CDR1 MNHEY and CDR2 SMNVEV (reference sequence). The junction had 11 bases not matched to a gene; V was cut back by 5 bases and J by 4 bases. The length of the CDR3 is 16 residues. The CDR3 reads CASSLRGSGIYNEQFF. The CDR3 DNA reads TGTGCCAGCAGTCTCCGGGGGAGCGGGATATACAATGAGCAGTTCTTC.

The rearrangement uses TRBV18 and TRBJ2-3; D is unclear. Between the trimmed V and J ends, which lost 3 bases and 2 bases, there was a span of 9 bases. This CDR3 spans 14 amino acids. Germline CDR1 and CDR2: KGHSH and LQKENI. This CDR3 is CASSPRLDTDTQYF. CDR3 coding DNA: TGTGCCAGCTCACCGAGGCTGGACACAGATACGCAGTATTTT.

This sequence joins TRBV5-4 and TRBJ2-5; TRBD2 matches at 11 bases. The CDR3 runs 15 residues. Germline V gene lookup returns CDR1 SGHNT and CDR2 YYREEE (reference sequence). The junction had 5 bases not matched to a gene; V was cut back by 3 bases and J by 4 bases. CDR3 protein: CASSSRLAGRETQYF. In DNA, the CDR3 is TGTGCCAGCAGCTCGCGACTAGCGGGAAGAGAGACCCAGTACTTC.

The gene calls are TRBV9 and TRBJ2-7, with D possibly being TRBD1 (6 bases). The CDR3 has 15 residues. Germline V gene lookup returns CDR1 SGDLS and CDR2 YYNGEE. V was cut by 0 bases and J by 2 bases, with 12 bases left in between. This CDR3 is CASSVGTEPTYEQYF. The CDR3 DNA is TGTGCCAGCAGCGTAGGGACAGAACCAACCTACGAGCAGTACTTC. The entire variable domain, with the rest obtained from reference TRBV9 and TRBJ2-7, is as follows: DSGVTQTPKHLITATGQRVTLRCSPRSGDLSVYWYQQSLDQGLQFLIQYYNGEERAKGNILERFSAQQFPDLHSELNLSSLELGDSALYFCASSVGTEPTYEQYFGPGTRLTVT.

V gene TRBV6-1 combines with J gene TRBJ2-2, with no clear D. This CDR3 region has 16 residues. The germline V gene has CDR1 MNHNS and CDR2 SASEGT. V gave up 0 bases and J gave up 1 base, with 9 bases separating them. The CDR3 reads CASSEALGRNTGELFF. The CDR3 DNA reads TGTGCCAGCAGTGAAGCGCTAGGCAGGAACACCGGGGAGCTGTTTTTT.

This CDR3 is CASSSPRDFGKHTQYF. Here the CDR3 DNA reads TGTGCCAGCAGTTCCCCTCGGGACTTTGGCAAGCATACGCAGTATTTT. J is TRBJ2-3 and V is TRBV6-5; weak D call: TRBD2 (6 bases). The germline gives CDR1 MNHEY, CDR2 SVGAGI. The CDR3 consists of 16 residues. The V end lost 4 bases, the J end lost 7 bases, and 21 bases lay between the germline ends.

V usage is TRBV5-1 and J usage is TRBJ2-2, with 13 bases aligning to TRBD2. The V gene's germline CDR1 is SGHRS and CDR2 YFSETQ. The CDR3 contains 16 residues. Unmatched junction bases numbered 8, after V lost 5 bases and J lost 7 bases. CDR3 bases: TGCGCCAGCAGTTCCACTAGCGGGAGGGCGATCGGGGAGCTGTTTTTT. Amino acids: CASSSTSGRAIGELFF.

The gene calls are TRBV30 and TRBJ2-7; 9 bases are a match to TRBD1. Germline V gene lookup returns CDR1 GTSNPN and CDR2 SVGIG (reference sequence). With 3 bases clipped from V and 3 bases from J, the junction kept 6 bases outside the gene matches. CDR3 length: 14 residues. The CDR3 loop reads CAWRGPGQGYEQYF. The CDR3 DNA is TGTGCCTGGAGGGGACCGGGACAGGGCTACGAGCAGTACTTC.

V and J are TRBV19 and TRBJ1-2, with D perhaps TRBD1 (6 bases). The V gene lost 5 bases and the J gene lost 4 bases, with 17 bases spanning the gap. CDR1 is LNHDA, CDR2 SQIVND, per germline (reference sequence). This CDR3 region has 15 residues. The CDR3 nucleotides are TGTGCCAGTAGTGTCTCGCAGGGGCGCGTCTATGGCTACACCTTC. Its protein product is CASSVSQGRVYGYTF.

The chain has TRBV29-1 and TRBJ2-7; 8 bases line up with TRBD2. Germline V CDR1 and CDR2: SQVTM, ANQGSEA. This CDR3 comprises 14 residues. The junction had 13 bases not matched to a gene; V was cut back by 7 bases and J by 5 bases. The CDR3 spells CSAEPTGGNDEQYF. CDR3 bases: TGCAGCGCCGAACCGACGGGGGGGAACGACGAGCAGTACTTC.